Sequencing of this TCR beta chain was carried out in a study of yellow fever vaccine responses in identical twins. In its sample, this clonotype was seen a few times. Its matching antigen is unknown. TCRdb re-called the RT-PCR reads through MiXCR, storing one row per CDR3 protein. The data contain 15,000 to 20,000 distinct CDR3 sequences, over 65% of them singletons. General study findings and limits: A vaccine T cell response that seemed partly convergent and partly personalized was reported in twins.

This CDR3 is 14 amino acids long. With 4 bases clipped from V and 3 bases from J, the junction kept 3 bases outside the gene matches. Germline V gives CDR1 MGHRA, CDR2 YSYEKL. The sequencing here drew on T cells from blood (PBMCs), unsorted or a sorted subset (not recorded which), taken before or after yellow fever vaccination (not recorded which). The chain has TRBV4-1 and TRBJ2-4, with 7 bases fitting TRBD1. The receptor's source is a woman younger than 35 who received the yellow fever vaccine. CDR3 sequence (DNA): TGCGCCAGCAGCCCCCGGGACAGCAAAAACATTCAGTACTTC. This translates into CASSPRDSKNIQYF.